This TCR beta chain was sequenced in a study of T cell changes during pregnancy in multiple sclerosis. Trimming took off 6 bases at V and 7 bases at J, with 18 bases between the two ends. Germline V gene lookup returns CDR1 SGHTA and CDR2 FQGNSA. The CDR3 sequence is 14 residues long. This clone was recorded once. Using immunoSEQ multiplex PCR, the repertoire was profiled, and TCRdb retains in-frame clones only, with some absent. The profile covers under 85,000 clones, with roughly 94% appearing a single time and 0.58% taken by the ten largest. The receptor's source is a female donor with multiple sclerosis, enrolled in a pregnancy study. V and J are TRBV7-2 and TRBJ1-2, with a weak D call TRBD1 (5 bases). The material sequenced was peripheral blood, taken in the third trimester of pregnancy. CDR3 DNA sequence: TGTGCCAGCAGGATTTACGGGGGTCTTGGTGGCTACACCTTC. This sequence encodes CASRIYGGLGGYTF.